This T cell receptor beta chain derives from a study of PD-1 blockade in classical Hodgkin lymphoma (dated by TCRdb to between 2020 and 2021). About the study as a whole: Nivolumab dosing was 3 mg/kg intravenously every 2 weeks, continuing until either disease progression or unacceptable toxicity. The study used TCR beta sequencing and CyTOF to define a peripheral blood immune signature of response to PD-1 blockade in classical Hodgkin lymphoma. Points the paper makes about the study in general: The study was restricted to a single clinical trial cohort, and the causes of repertoire differences, possibly disease activity or prior therapy, were left undefined. Patients starting nivolumab less than 1 year after ASCT had lower diversity and were excluded from later analyses to avoid confounding by immune reconstitution. CD4+ but not CD8+ TCR diversity rose significantly by C4D1 (p=0.0027 vs p=0.16), most apparent in complete responders (p=0.02). Trial patients achieving complete response had baseline diversity similar to newly diagnosed patients, whereas partial responders and progressors had significantly lower diversity. Baseline TCR diversity was reported to be lower in newly diagnosed patients than in healthy donors, and even lower in relapsed/refractory patients.

What this sample's time point label stands for: cycle 2 day 1 (C2D1) of nivolumab. Every trial patient had relapsed after autologous stem cell transplantation, and cohorts A, B and C differed in prior brentuximab vedotin exposure. The trial cohort was composed of about 58 patients with relapsed/refractory classical Hodgkin lymphoma, for whom complete response, partial response or progressive disease was recorded as best overall response. In the multi-cohort phase II CheckMate 205 trial, trial patients received single-agent nivolumab. An independent review committee assessed best overall response using the 2007 International Working Group response criteria. Trial PBMCs were collected just before the start of nivolumab (C1D1) and during therapy at cycle 2 day 1 and cycle 4 day 1. After peripheral blood was drawn into 8 mL Vacutainer Cell Preparation Tubes, PBMCs were isolated by centrifugation and then cryopreserved.

The Qiagen DNeasy kit was used to extract genomic DNA both from unsorted PBMCs and from the negatively selected CD4+ and CD8+ fractions. TCR beta CDR3 regions were amplified by immunoSEQ multiplex PCR using primers annealing to V and J segments. A synthetic immune receptor repertoire was used to minimize amplification bias, and any residual bias was removed computationally once sequencing was done. On the authors' methods: Custom Python scripts were used to quantify repertoire diversity as the Shannon entropy index. Unsorted, CD4+ and CD8+ repertoires were analyzed separately, except in combined analyses where CD4+ and CD8+ sequences were merged in silico. A clone was considered expanded if an increase in frequency of at least 2-fold after treatment relative to C1D1 was found, and a pseudocount of 0.5 was applied to clones undetected at baseline. Singleton clones were defined as clones with 0 or 1 copy at C1D1, and non-singleton clones were defined as clones with 2 or more copies. By matching protein sequences in sorted samples from the same patient, clones expanded in unsorted samples were annotated as CD4+, CD8+ or unknown. Wilcoxon tests on paired samples were used to test changes in diversity from C1D1 to C4D1. The clones in this table, taken by TCRdb from immuneACCESS, are in-frame only. Not every clone is retained; where verified, under half of the shortfall comes from an unresolved V gene, and the cause of the rest is unknown. That table supplies the V and J calls and clone size; D and trimming were determined from the DNA. The sample profile shows 9,500 to 12,000 clones; 70% to 85% of them were found once. Jointly, the top ten make up roughly 5.5% of the sample.

Concerning this clone: Its antigen remains unidentified. Nothing much larger sits one base from this clone, and base qualities are not available.

The CDR3 runs 16 residues from the cysteine to the phenylalanine. CDR3 DNA is the only sequence kept; it has 48 bases, read in frame from the first base. CDR1 and CDR2 are drawn from the germline V gene: SGHDN, FVKESK. Trimming at the junction amounts to 2 bases on V and 6 bases on J, and the germline ends lie 16 bases apart. The V gene is TRBV14 and the J gene is TRBJ2-2; TRBD2 could be the D gene, as 6 bases match. The receptor was isolated from a human donor with classical Hodgkin lymphoma. The sample was peripheral blood mononuclear cells (PBMCs), taken before the second cycle of nivolumab. The CDR3 is CASSQNPGRYPGELFF. The DNA reads TGTGCCAGCAGCCAAAATCCAGGGAGGTATCCCGGGGAGCTGTTTTTT.